This T cell receptor (beta chain) was profiled in a study of blood T cell repertoires in COVID-19. The study assigned cohorts using participant-reported clinical history. Assay used: immunoSEQ multiplex PCR; TCRdb lists only in-frame clones, some missing. Of more than 300,000 clones listed, under 90% are singletons. The CDR3 consists of 15 residues. The ends were cut back, 1 base at V and 2 bases at J, with 9 bases in the middle. Germline V gene lookup returns CDR1 SGHVS and CDR2 FNYEAQ. This sequence was found in a man aged 25-40 years who had recovered from COVID-19. The sequencing sample was made of PBMCs or T cells enriched from blood (not recorded which). This chain links TRBV7-6 with TRBJ1-3; tentative D call: TRBD1 (5 bases). The CDR3 sequence: CASSLVAGTGNTIYF. The CDR3 DNA reads as TGTGCCAGCAGCTTAGTGGCAGGGACTGGAAACACCATATATTTT.